The clone carrying this T cell receptor (beta chain) has more than one count but fewer than ten. The target antigen is unknown. The sample originates from a study of T cells in localized non-small cell lung cancer. Data came from immunoSEQ multiplex PCR; TCRdb stores just in-frame clones and leaves some out. The repertoire holds about 1,300 clones, with around 17% as singletons. Study observations and caveats: Clonality peaked in uninvolved adjacent lung rather than tumor. Heterogeneity within the tumor remains possible, as just one region underwent sequencing. Overall survival was longer when the density of T cells in the blood was higher.

There are 14 residues in the CDR3. CDR1 and CDR2 (germline): SGHNT, YENEEA. V gave up 4 bases and J gave up 9 bases; unmatched junction bases: 10. The starting material was normal lung tissue next to the tumor, obtained before any cancer treatment. The gene calls are TRBV11-3 and TRBJ2-7; 9 bases are a match to TRBD1. The sequence was collected from a female donor older than 55 with stage II lung adenocarcinoma. CDR3 loop: CASSSLRQGVLQYF. For the CDR3, the DNA is TGTGCCAGCAGCTCTTTAAGACAGGGGGTTCTGCAGTACTTC.